The clone carrying this T cell receptor beta chain registers medium-sized (0.01 to 0.1%) by frequency. The antigen is unknown. Approximately 40,000 genome equivalents of blood DNA were amplified for TRB. The sample originates from a study of T cell clusters in autoimmune cytopenias. Study outcomes and limitations: The cluster-lack signature was not seen for secondary cytopenia versus chronic lymphocytic leukemia.

The CDR3 sequence is 13 residues long. The germline V gene encodes CDR1 MNHNY and CDR2 SVGAGI (reference sequence). One tube held mixed TRB-A and TRB-B primer pools for touch-down PCR. After re-calling the multiplex PCR reads, TCRdb lists one entry per CDR3 protein, DNA absent. The sample data list about 510 distinct CDR3 sequences. The data also belong to a second study, concerning T cell repertoires in aging, cancer and after chemotherapy. That report adds: Age-matched healthy donors had significantly more diverse, less clonal blood TCR repertoires than untreated cancer patients. These repertoire data do not allow conclusions about immunological memory after chemotherapy.

Sequenced sample: peripheral blood. The source of this sequence is a human donor in good health. This chain joins TRBV6-6 and TRBJ1-5. CDR3: CASSYGSNQPQHF.